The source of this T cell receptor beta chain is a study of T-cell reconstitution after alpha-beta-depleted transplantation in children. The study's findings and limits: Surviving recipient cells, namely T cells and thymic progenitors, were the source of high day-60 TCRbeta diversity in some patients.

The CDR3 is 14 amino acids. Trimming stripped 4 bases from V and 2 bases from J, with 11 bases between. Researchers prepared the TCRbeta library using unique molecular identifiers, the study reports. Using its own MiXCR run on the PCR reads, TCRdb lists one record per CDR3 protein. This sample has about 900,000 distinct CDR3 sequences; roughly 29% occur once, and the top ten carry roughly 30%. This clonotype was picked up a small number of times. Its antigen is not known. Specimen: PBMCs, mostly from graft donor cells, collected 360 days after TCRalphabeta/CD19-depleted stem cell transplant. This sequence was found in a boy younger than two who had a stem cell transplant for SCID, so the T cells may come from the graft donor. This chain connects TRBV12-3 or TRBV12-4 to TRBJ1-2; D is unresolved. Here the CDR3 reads CASSYSQRNYGYTF. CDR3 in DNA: TGTGCCAGCAGTTACAGTCAGCGGAACTATGGCTACACCTTC.